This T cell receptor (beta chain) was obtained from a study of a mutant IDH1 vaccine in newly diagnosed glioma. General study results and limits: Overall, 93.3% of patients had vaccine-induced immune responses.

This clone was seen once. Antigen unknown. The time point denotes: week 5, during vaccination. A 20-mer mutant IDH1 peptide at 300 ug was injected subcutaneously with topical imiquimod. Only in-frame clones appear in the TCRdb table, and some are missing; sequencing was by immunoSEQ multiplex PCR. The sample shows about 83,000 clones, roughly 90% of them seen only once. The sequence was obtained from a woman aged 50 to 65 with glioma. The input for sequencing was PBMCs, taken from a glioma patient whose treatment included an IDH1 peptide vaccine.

The CDR3 DNA sequence: TGTGCCAGCAGCTTACGAGGGAGCGCAGATACGCAGTATTTT. The encoded protein is CASSLRGSADTQYF. This chain connects TRBV11-2 to TRBJ2-3, with a weak D call TRBD2 (5 bases). The length of the CDR3 is 14 residues. V dropped 2 bases and J dropped 4 bases, with 10 bases sitting between them. The germline gives CDR1 SGHAT, CDR2 FQNNGV.